This T cell receptor beta chain was retrieved from a study of CD8 T cells in Susac syndrome. Turning to the study itself: Five or six sequenced Susac syndrome patients had clinically active disease, while 8 or 9 were in remission.

Comment on this clonotype: Antigen unknown.

General study findings and limits: The study identified around fifteen and five Susac-specific public clones in total CD8+ and CD8+ TEMRA repertoires.

With random hexamers, 0.5 to 1 ug RNA was reverse transcribed. TCRdb ran MiXCR on the immunoSEQ multiplex PCR reads and lists one entry per CDR3 protein. The table shows tens of thousands of distinct CDR3 sequences, with just under 95% occurring only once. TCR beta from blood CD8+ and CD4+ T cells was sequenced. Material for sequencing was CD8+ T cells from PBMCs. This sequence originates from a human donor with Susac syndrome.

The CDR3 DNA reads as TGTGCCAGCAGCGTAGGGGATTCTGTAAATGAGCAGTTCTTC. Translation: CASSVGDSVNEQFF. The chain links TRBV9 to TRBJ2-1, with D unresolved. This CDR3 is built from 14 residues. Trimming stripped 0 bases from V and 7 bases from J, with 11 bases between. Looked up from germline, CDR1 is SGDLS and CDR2 is YYNGEE.